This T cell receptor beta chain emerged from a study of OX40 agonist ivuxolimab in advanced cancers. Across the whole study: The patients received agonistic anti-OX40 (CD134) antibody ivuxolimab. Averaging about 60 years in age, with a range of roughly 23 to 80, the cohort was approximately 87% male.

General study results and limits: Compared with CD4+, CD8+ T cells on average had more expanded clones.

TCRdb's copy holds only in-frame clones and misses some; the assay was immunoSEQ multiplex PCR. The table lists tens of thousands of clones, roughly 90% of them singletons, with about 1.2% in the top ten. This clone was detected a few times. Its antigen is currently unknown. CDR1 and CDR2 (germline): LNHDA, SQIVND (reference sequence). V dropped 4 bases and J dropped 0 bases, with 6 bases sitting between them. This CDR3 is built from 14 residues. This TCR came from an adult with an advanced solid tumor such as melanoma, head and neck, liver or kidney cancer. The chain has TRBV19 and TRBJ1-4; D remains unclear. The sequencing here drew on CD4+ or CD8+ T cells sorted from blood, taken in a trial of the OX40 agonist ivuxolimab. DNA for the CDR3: TGTGCCAGTAGTAAACGCTCAACTAATGAAAAACTGTTTTTT. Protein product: CASSKRSTNEKLFF.